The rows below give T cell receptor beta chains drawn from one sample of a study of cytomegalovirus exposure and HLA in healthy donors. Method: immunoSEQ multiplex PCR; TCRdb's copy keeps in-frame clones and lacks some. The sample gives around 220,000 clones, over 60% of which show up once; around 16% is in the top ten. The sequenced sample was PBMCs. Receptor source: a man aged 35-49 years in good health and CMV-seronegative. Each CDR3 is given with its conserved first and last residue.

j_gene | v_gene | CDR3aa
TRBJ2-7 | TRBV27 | CASSLHSSYEQYF
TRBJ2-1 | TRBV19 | CASSADRASYNEQFF
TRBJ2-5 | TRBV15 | CATGGRGQETQYF
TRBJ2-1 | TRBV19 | CASKLFSGRIEQFF
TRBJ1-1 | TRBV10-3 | CAISDSGTMNTEAFF
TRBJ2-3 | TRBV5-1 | CASSAGTSGRGGTDTQYF
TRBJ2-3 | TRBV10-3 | CATKPGQTTDTQYF
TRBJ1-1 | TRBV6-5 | CASSSDSYTEAFF
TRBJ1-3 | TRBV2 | CASSEGSSGNTIYF
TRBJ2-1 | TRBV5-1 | CASSLPGTGGNNEQFF
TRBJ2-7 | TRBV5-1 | CASSLGGEQYF
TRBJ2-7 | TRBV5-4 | CASSSASGGRDRGEQYF
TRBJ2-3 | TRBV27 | CASRRGSTDTQYF
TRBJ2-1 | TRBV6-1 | CASSEPRYEQFF
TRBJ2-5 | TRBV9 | CASSFRGGDGETQYF
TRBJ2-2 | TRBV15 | CATSGTGGIGELFF
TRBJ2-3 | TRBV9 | CASSVAGRDRLTDTQYF
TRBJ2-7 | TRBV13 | CASSPGGGDEQYF
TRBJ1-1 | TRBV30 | CAWSLGGNTEAFF
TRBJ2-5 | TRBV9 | CASSVESGHVKETQYF
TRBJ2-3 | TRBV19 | CASRPWAGVRLTDTQYF
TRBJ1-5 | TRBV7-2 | CASSFTGFQPQHF
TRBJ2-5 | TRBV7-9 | CASSQWTGLGTQYF
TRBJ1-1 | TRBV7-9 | CASSSERGPLTEAFF
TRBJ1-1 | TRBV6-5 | CASSYTENTEAFF
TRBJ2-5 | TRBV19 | CASSRPRNQETQYF
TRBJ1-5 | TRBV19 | CASSTSGQLNQPQHF
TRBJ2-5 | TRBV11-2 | CASSHWEEETQYF
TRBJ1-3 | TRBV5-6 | CASSLKVGQSGNTIYF
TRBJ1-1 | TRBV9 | CASSVAGQMNTEAFF
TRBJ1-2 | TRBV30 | CAQQPQDTIYGYTF
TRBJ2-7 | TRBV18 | CASSPGLAGGEQYF
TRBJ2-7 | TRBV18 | CASSPLLQGKAEQYF
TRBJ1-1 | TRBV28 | CASSFGALAEAFF
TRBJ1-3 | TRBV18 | CASSREGTSGNTIYF
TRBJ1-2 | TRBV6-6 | CASSYLDRENYGYTF
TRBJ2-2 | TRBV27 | CASSPSGGAVTGELFF
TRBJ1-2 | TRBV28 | CASTTRGVGQTNYGYTF
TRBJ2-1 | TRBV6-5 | CASSSTGLGRNEQFF
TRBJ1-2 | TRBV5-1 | CASALTGGENGYTF
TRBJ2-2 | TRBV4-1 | CASSQERAGELFF
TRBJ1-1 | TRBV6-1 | CASSESRNTEAFF
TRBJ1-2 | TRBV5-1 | CASSGGQAGNYGYTF
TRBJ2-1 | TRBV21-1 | CASRETGGCHSYNEQFF
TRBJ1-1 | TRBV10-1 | CASRGGGGSEAFF
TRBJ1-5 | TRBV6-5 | CASSYSRNPNNQPQHF
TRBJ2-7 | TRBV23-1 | CASSPGTQTYGQYF
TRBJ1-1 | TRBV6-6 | CASSRPGQGSTEAFF
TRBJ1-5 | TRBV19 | CASTELHQGGNQPQHF
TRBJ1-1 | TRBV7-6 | CASSLEEAGLPEAFF
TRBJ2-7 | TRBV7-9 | CASSFRDRPPYEQYF
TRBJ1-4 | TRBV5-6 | CASSPDRGVGKLFF
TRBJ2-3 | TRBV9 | CASSVGVAGGSDDTQYF
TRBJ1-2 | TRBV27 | CASKAEGPDGYTF
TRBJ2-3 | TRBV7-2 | CASSYERPDTQYF